A single sample is the source of the 25 T cell receptor beta chains below, sequenced in a study of blood T cell repertoires in COVID-19. Some clones are missing from TCRdb's copy, which holds only in-frame ones; the method was immunoSEQ multiplex PCR. The repertoire holds approximately 260,000 clones, with approximately 85% as singletons. The specimen was peripheral blood. The receptors were gathered from a woman aged 65 to 85 with acute or convalescent COVID-19.

This clone came up a few times. J is TRBJ2-3 and V is TRBV19; 7 bases align to TRBD1. CDR1 and CDR2 from the germline V gene are LNHDA and SQIVND (reference sequence). The CDR3 has 14 residues. Germline trimming cut 6 bases from V and 3 bases from J; bases unmatched to any gene: 6. CDR3 region: CASSLNRGTDTQYF. CDR3 coding DNA: TGTGCCAGTAGCCTGAACAGGGGAACAGATACGCAGTATTTT.

As for this clone: The junction differs from germline at one of its ends, possibly a read error. CDR3 in DNA: TGTGCCAGCAACTTAGTGGGGACTCAGATCTATGGCTACACCTTC. Encoded protein: CASNLVGTQIYGYTF. This chain links TRBV7-9 with TRBJ1-2, with a possible D match to TRBD1 (5 bases). The CDR3 totals 15 residues. Germline CDR1 and CDR2: SEHNR and FQNEAQ (reference sequence).

The V call is TRBV5-4, the J call TRBJ1-6, with D uncertain. This CDR3 has 14 residues. V lost 4 bases and J 7 bases, leaving 12 bases between the germline ends. CDR1 and CDR2 (germline): SGHNT, YYREEE (reference sequence). CDR3 in amino acids: CASSPSTLNSPLHF. Written as DNA, the CDR3 is TGTGCCAGCAGCCCCTCCACTCTAAATTCACCCCTCCACTTT.

This rearrangement joins TRBV4-1 to TRBJ2-5, with 14 bases aligning to TRBD2. The J segment lost 7 bases and the V segment lost 3 bases, leaving 10 bases of the junction unmatched. The germline gives CDR1 MGHRA, CDR2 YSYEKL. CDR3 length equals 17 residues. The CDR3 bases are TGCGCCAGCAGCCAGATAGGACTAGCGGGGGGTTGGGGGACCCAGTACTTC. Protein sequence: CASSQIGLAGGWGTQYF.

This clone was picked up one time. The rearrangement joins TRBV20-1 to TRBJ1-2; weak D call: TRBD1 (6 bases). The V end was cut by 6 bases, the J end by 7 bases, with 12 bases between. Germline V lookup: CDR1 DFQATT, CDR2 SNEGSKA (reference sequence). This CDR3 comprises 11 residues. CDR3 loop: CSATRGSGYTF. CDR3 DNA sequence: TGCAGTGCGACCAGGGGATCTGGCTACACCTTC.

In its sample, this clone was seen a few times. The chain combines TRBV5-1 with TRBJ2-3; 8 bases map to TRBD1. With V trimmed by 6 bases and J by 2 bases, 8 bases remained unmatched. The CDR3 runs to 15 residues. CDR1 SGHRS and CDR2 YFSETQ come from the germline V gene. CDR3 residues: CASKEAGGLTDTQYF. The CDR3 DNA follows: TGCGCCAGCAAGGAGGCAGGGGGCCTCACAGATACGCAGTATTTT.

CDR3 protein: CASSHLTRGEQFF. The CDR3 DNA reads TGTGCCAGCAGCCACCTAACTAGAGGGGAGCAGTTCTTC. The chain combines TRBV4-2 with TRBJ2-1; tentatively, D is TRBD2 (5 bases). The CDR3 loop spans 13 amino acids. CDR1 is LGHNA and CDR2 is YNFKEQ in the germline V gene. Trimming pared 3 bases from V and 10 bases from J, leaving 13 bases between.

The V and J genes are TRBV7-6 and TRBJ2-1; D is perhaps TRBD2 (6 bases). V gave up 5 bases and J gave up 8 bases, with 22 bases separating them. The CDR3 has 16 residues. Germline CDR1 is SGHVS and CDR2 is FNYEAQ. CDR3 in amino acids: CASSQNPRGSGYEQFF. DNA for the CDR3: TGTGCCAGCAGCCAGAACCCCCGGGGGTCGGGCTATGAGCAGTTCTTC.

This chain joins TRBV10-1 and TRBJ2-3; D is unclear. Germline CDR1 WNHNN, CDR2 SYGVQD (reference sequence). Trimming cost V 2 bases and J 0 bases, with 6 bases left between them. This CDR3 is 14 amino acids long. The CDR3 DNA follows: TGCGCCAGCAGTGAGAGAGGAAGCACAGATACGCAGTATTTT. Translating it yields CASSERGSTDTQYF.

The chain couples TRBV20-1 to TRBJ2-5, with 9 bases lining up with TRBD2. Losses at the gene ends were 3 bases for V and 4 bases for J; bases not matched to a gene: 6. CDR1 and CDR2 (germline): DFQATT, SNEGSKA (reference sequence). The CDR3 consists of 14 residues. The CDR3 loop reads CSASRRGGSETQYF. The CDR3, as DNA: TGCAGTGCTAGTCGGCGGGGGGGCTCAGAGACCCAGTACTTC.

The V and J genes are TRBV6-5 and TRBJ1-3, with D maybe TRBD1 (6 bases). V lost 8 bases, J lost 4 bases, and 18 bases lay in between. Germline CDR1 reads MNHEY; CDR2 reads SVGAGI. The length of the CDR3 is 15 residues. The CDR3 protein is CASGVIGQPGNTIYF. For the CDR3, the DNA is TGTGCCAGCGGGGTTATAGGACAGCCCGGAAACACCATATATTTT.

The CDR3 loop reads CASSHQYRGSSYEQYF. CDR3 coding DNA: TGCGCCAGCAGCCACCAGTACAGGGGGAGCTCCTACGAGCAGTACTTC. The J gene is TRBJ2-7, the V gene TRBV4-1; TRBD1 aligns across 8 bases. V shed 3 bases, J shed 0 bases, and the junction held 7 bases outside the gene matches. CDR1 is MGHRA and CDR2 is YSYEKL in the germline V gene. The CDR3 spans 16 residues.

This chain connects TRBV2 to TRBJ2-7; 7 bases line up with TRBD1. Germline CDR1 and CDR2: SNHLY and FYNNEI. J gave up 5 bases and V 7 bases, and 14 bases lay outside the gene matches. The CDR3 is 15 residues long. This CDR3 is CASMETGTGINEQYF. DNA for the CDR3: TGTGCCAGCATGGAGACAGGGACGGGGATCAACGAGCAGTACTTC.

The chain uses TRBV29-1 and TRBJ1-1, with D maybe TRBD1 (6 bases). In germline, CDR1 is SQVTM, CDR2 ANQGSEA. The V gene lost 7 bases and the J gene lost 0 bases, with 12 bases spanning the gap. The CDR3 contains 13 residues. The CDR3 bases are TGCAGCGCCCGGACAGCCATGAACACTGAAGCTTTCTTT. Encoded protein: CSARTAMNTEAFF.

This clone has a single count. V usage is TRBV7-6 and J usage is TRBJ1-1; no reliable D call. CDR3 length equals 16 residues. The V gene's germline CDR1 is SGHVS and CDR2 FNYEAQ. V was trimmed by 0 bases and J by 2 bases, leaving 13 bases between them. The CDR3 region is CASSLASRLVNTEAFF. The CDR3 region has the DNA TGTGCCAGCAGCTTAGCTAGCCGCCTAGTAAACACTGAAGCTTTCTTT.

This chain connects TRBV5-1 to TRBJ2-7; TRBD1 agrees at 7 bases. Germline V lookup: CDR1 SGHRS, CDR2 YFSETQ. The CDR3 contains 16 residues. With 4 bases clipped from V and 7 bases from J, the junction kept 17 bases outside the gene matches. The CDR3 spells CASSRTTGPEWGEQYF. DNA for the CDR3: TGCGCCAGCAGCCGAACGACAGGGCCTGAGTGGGGTGAGCAGTACTTC.

The CDR3 DNA is TGTGCCAGCAGTGGCCAGGCCCGACTAGCAGCCGGGGAGCTGTTTTTT. Its protein is CASSGQARLAAGELFF. This sequence joins TRBV2 and TRBJ2-2; 7 positions match TRBD2. Germline CDR1 reads SNHLY; CDR2 reads FYNNEI. The V segment lost 4 bases and the J segment 6 bases; nucleotides outside the gene matches: 11. This CDR3 has 16 amino acids. The full variable domain, completed using reference TRBV2 and TRBJ2-2, is EPEVTQTPSHQVTQMGQEVILRCVPISNHLYFYWYRQILGQKVEFLVSFYNNEISEKSEIFDDQFSVERPDGSNFTLKIRSTKLEDSAMYFCASSGQARLAAGELFFGEGSRLTVL.

Only one count was recorded for this clone. The CDR3 loop reads CASSSTESSYNEQFF. CDR3 bases: TGTGCCAGCAGCTCAACAGAGAGCTCCTACAATGAGCAGTTCTTC. V and J are TRBV7-9 and TRBJ2-1, with no clear D. Per germline, CDR1 SEHNR and CDR2 FQNEAQ (reference sequence). Trimming stripped 4 bases from V and 0 bases from J, with 10 bases between. The CDR3 covers 15 residues. The full variable domain, in which reference TRBV7-9 and TRBJ2-1 provide the parts outside the CDR3, is DTGVSQNPRHKITKRGQNVTFRCDPISEHNRLYWYRQTLGQGPEFLTYFQNEAQLEKSRLLSDRFSAERPKGSFSTLEIQRTEQGDSAMYLCASSSTESSYNEQFFGPGTRLTVL.

The gene calls are TRBV11-2 and TRBJ2-3; the match to TRBD1 covers 7 bases. V dropped 5 bases and J dropped 6; count of bases not matched to a gene: 11. The germline V gene has CDR1 SGHAT and CDR2 FQNNGV. The CDR3 loop spans 15 amino acids. Here the CDR3 DNA reads TGTGCCAGCAGCCCTCTGGGACAGTTTAGGGATACGCAGTATTTT. This translates into CASSPLGQFRDTQYF.

As DNA, the CDR3 is TGTGCCAGCACCTCTGGGGCGGAGAAATATAATTCACCCCTCCACTTT. Its protein product is CASTSGAEKYNSPLHF. The chain employs TRBV5-6 and TRBJ1-6; maybe TRBD1 (5 bases). CDR1 SGHDT and CDR2 YYEEEE come from the germline V gene. The V end was cut by 6 bases, the J end by 4 bases, with 17 bases between. CDR3 length: 16 amino acids.

In its sample, this clone was seen a few times. V is TRBV4-1 and J is TRBJ1-5, with D uncertain. Germline V gives CDR1 MGHRA, CDR2 YSYEKL. The CDR3 runs 14 residues. Trimming shortened V by 0 bases and J by 6 bases, and 9 bases separated the two germline ends. The CDR3, as DNA: TGCGCCAGCAGCCAAGAGGAGCGTCTTCAGCCCCAGCATTTT. This gives the protein CASSQEERLQPQHF.

This clone was observed a handful of times. The CDR3 nucleotides are TGTGCCAGCAGCTTCAGGGGTAATTCACCCCTCCACTTT. This gives the protein CASSFRGNSPLHF. The genes are TRBV5-6 and TRBJ1-6; D perhaps matches TRBD1 (6 bases). The CDR3 is 13 amino acids. Germline assignment: CDR1 SGHDT and CDR2 YYEEEE. V shed 2 bases and J shed 6 bases, with 6 bases lying between them.

CDR3 region: CASSFSDMEQFF. The CDR3 DNA reads TGTGCCAGCAGCTTTTCAGACATGGAGCAGTTCTTC. This chain uses TRBV5-6 with TRBJ2-1; D unresolved. The CDR3 is made up of 12 amino acids. CDR1 is SGHDT, CDR2 YYEEEE, per germline. The V gene lost 2 bases and the J gene lost 10 bases, with 10 bases spanning the gap.

The J gene is TRBJ2-2, the V gene TRBV5-1; 11 bases map to TRBD2. Trimming took 1 base from V and 1 from J; bases not matched to a gene: 9. Germline lookup yields CDR1 SGHRS and CDR2 YFSETQ. The CDR3 has 19 residues. The CDR3 spells CASSLSASGGPGNTGELFF. DNA of the CDR3: TGCGCCAGCAGCTTGTCTGCTAGCGGGGGGCCGGGGAACACCGGGGAGCTGTTTTTT.

This clone was counted only a few times. The chain joins TRBV7-9 to TRBJ1-1; perhaps TRBD1 as D (6 bases). The V end lost 5 bases, the J end lost 1 base, and 17 bases lay between the germline ends. Germline-derived CDR1 and CDR2 are SEHNR and FQNEAQ (reference sequence). This CDR3 comprises 16 residues. CDR3 DNA sequence: TGTGCCAGCAGCCCAGGGACACTGGGACAGAACACTGAAGCTTTCTTT. Encoded protein: CASSPGTLGQNTEAFF.